This record concerns one T cell receptor beta chain sequence. Germline assignment: CDR1 LGHNA and CDR2 YNFKEQ. With 0 bases removed from V and 0 bases from J, the gap between germline ends came to 11 bases. The CDR3 spans 17 residues. An amount of RNA that ranged from about 0.45 to 1 ug was reverse transcribed with random hexamers. MiXCR was run by TCRdb on the immunoSEQ multiplex PCR reads, yielding one entry per CDR3 protein. The table includes around 220,000 distinct CDR3 sequences, roughly 90% detected once. The sample is drawn from a study of CD8 T cells in Susac syndrome. V is TRBV4-2 and J is TRBJ2-2, with D perhaps given as TRBD1 or TRBD2 (5 bases each). The origin of this receptor is a human donor with multiple sclerosis. Specimen: CD8+ T cells from PBMCs. The CDR3 DNA reads TGTGCCAGCAGCCAAGACGGGACCGATCCGAACACCGGGGAGCTGTTTTTT. Protein product: CASSQDGTDPNTGELFF.